Described below is a single T cell receptor (beta chain) sequence and its context. What it recognizes is unknown. Time point denoted: baseline, week 1 (first vaccination visit). Treatment reported: pre-vaccination baseline after standard-of-care therapy. In every donor, the tumor was a new WHO grade 3 or 4 IDH1-mutant, ATRX-lost astrocytoma. The V segment lost 0 bases and the J segment 5 bases; nucleotides outside the gene matches: 6. The CDR3 covers 16 residues. Germline V gene data show CDR1 as LGHNA and CDR2 as YSLEER. Libraries were prepared by immunoSEQ multiplex PCR; TCRdb keeps only in-frame clonotypes and omits some of them. The top ten clones hold roughly 7% of a sample with around 99,000 clones, around 77% of them seen once. This sample is drawn from a study of a mutant IDH1 vaccine in newly diagnosed glioma. On the study more broadly: Antecedent treatment encompassed radiotherapy, temozolomide, or their combination; the majority received both. Study results and limitations: Seemingly, top peripheral T cell clonotype changes bore no relation to pseudoprogression.

The chain couples TRBV4-3 to TRBJ2-5; 10 bases agree with TRBD2. Sequenced material: PBMCs, taken from a glioma patient treated with radiotherapy, temozolomide or both. This receptor was taken from a man aged 35 to 55 with glioma. The CDR3 region is CASSQDSSGSGETQYF. CDR3 nucleotide sequence: TGCGCCAGCAGCCAAGATTCTAGCGGGAGTGGGGAGACCCAGTACTTC.